Below, 27 T cell receptor beta chains from the same sample are listed, as sequenced in a study of blood T cell repertoires in COVID-19. Clones were read by immunoSEQ multiplex PCR, and TCRdb kept only the in-frame ones, dropping some. The repertoire holds roughly 54,000 clones, with approximately 91% as singletons. Sequencing was done on a sample of peripheral blood. The receptors originated from an older woman with active or convalescent COVID-19.

The rearrangement uses TRBV4-2 and TRBJ1-1; D unresolved. The CDR3 is 18 amino acids. The germline gives CDR1 LGHNA, CDR2 YNFKEQ. The germline V and J ends were trimmed by 0 bases and 1 base, with 18 bases remaining between them. The CDR3 region is CASSQELRTWGRNTEAFF. The CDR3, as DNA: TGTGCCAGCAGCCAAGAGCTAAGGACTTGGGGTAGGAACACTGAAGCTTTCTTT.

J is TRBJ2-7 and V is TRBV28; D is unresolved. The CDR3 length is 15 residues. Looked up from germline, CDR1 is MDHEN and CDR2 is SYDVKM. Trimming pared 2 bases from V and 3 bases from J, leaving 14 bases between. Here the CDR3 DNA reads TGTGCCAGCAGTTTACCCCGACGGAGCCTCTACGAGCAGTACTTC. It is translated as CASSLPRRSLYEQYF. Filled out from reference TRBV28 and TRBJ2-7, the complete variable domain reads DVKVTQSSRYLVKRTGEKVFLECVQDMDHENMFWYRQDPGLGLRLIYFSYDVKMKEKGDIPEGYSVSREKKERFSLILESASTNQTSMYLCASSLPRRSLYEQYFGPGTRLTVT.

This clone showed up just once. V usage is TRBV6-5 and J usage is TRBJ2-2, with a tentative D call TRBD2 (7 bases). CDR1 is MNHEY and CDR2 is SVGAGI in the germline V gene. V lost 0 bases to trimming and J lost 7 bases, with 15 bases between them. This CDR3 is built from 16 residues. The CDR3 DNA sequence: TGTGCCAGCAGTTACTCCAGGGGAGGGACATACGGGGAGCTGTTTTTT. Amino acid sequence: CASSYSRGGTYGELFF.

This sequence joins TRBV6-5 and TRBJ2-7, with D possibly being TRBD2 (5 bases). Germline values: CDR1 MNHEY, CDR2 SVGAGI. This CDR3 is 15 amino acids long. Trimming took off 5 bases at V and 0 bases at J, with 14 bases between the two ends. The CDR3 is CASSPGYGSSYEQYF. CDR3 DNA sequence: TGTGCCAGCAGTCCCGGCTATGGGAGCTCCTACGAGCAGTACTTC.

The rearrangement uses TRBV9 and TRBJ2-2, with 10 positions matching TRBD2. V was clipped by 1 base and J by 6 bases; unmatched bases: 3. The CDR3 is 15 amino acids. Germline assignment: CDR1 SGDLS and CDR2 YYNGEE. DNA for the CDR3: TGTGCCAGCAGCGTAAGCGGGGGGGCCCCCGGGGAGCTGTTTTTT. Amino acids: CASSVSGGAPGELFF.

The V gene is TRBV19, the J gene TRBJ1-6; possibly TRBD1 for D (5 bases). The germline V gene encodes CDR1 LNHDA and CDR2 SQIVND (reference sequence). Trimming left V 8 bases short and J 7 bases short, with 9 bases between. The length of the CDR3 is 12 residues. This CDR3 reads CASRAGNSPLHF. The CDR3 DNA follows: TGTGCCAGTCGCGCAGGGAATTCACCCCTCCACTTT.

V usage is TRBV18 and J usage is TRBJ2-1, with 7 bases aligning to TRBD1. Unmatched junction bases numbered 7, after V lost 3 bases and J lost 8 bases. This CDR3 spans 14 amino acids. Looked up from germline, CDR1 is KGHSH and CDR2 is LQKENI. CDR3 nucleotides: TGTGCCAGCTCACCGAGACAGGGAGACGATGAGCAGTTCTTC. Translation gives CASSPRQGDDEQFF.

CDR3 amino acids: CASSKTSGSGEQYF. As DNA, the CDR3 is TGTGCCAGCAGCAAAACTAGCGGGAGCGGCGAGCAGTACTTC. The rearrangement uses TRBV7-2 and TRBJ2-7; 11 bases match TRBD2. The junction had 6 bases not matched to a gene; V was cut back by 5 bases and J by 6 bases. Germline V gene lookup returns CDR1 SGHTA and CDR2 FQGNSA. The CDR3 is 14 amino acids.

This rearrangement joins TRBV19 to TRBJ1-2; TRBD1 agrees at 9 bases. The length of the CDR3 is 15 residues. Germline V gene sequence: CDR1 LNHDA, CDR2 SQIVND (reference sequence). The ends lost 8 bases at V and 0 bases at J; junction bases unmatched: 7. The CDR3 spells CASSVDRGANYGYTF. DNA for the CDR3: TGTGCCAGTTCCGTCGACAGGGGGGCTAACTATGGCTACACCTTC.

V and J are TRBV29-1 and TRBJ2-3, with D perhaps TRBD2 (5 bases). Germline-derived CDR1 and CDR2 are SQVTM and ANQGSEA. This CDR3 is 15 amino acids long. Trimming stripped 0 bases from V and 1 base from J, with 11 bases between. This CDR3 reads CSVEDGLARTDTQYF. DNA for the CDR3: TGCAGCGTTGAAGACGGACTTGCCCGCACAGATACGCAGTATTTT.

This clone was observed a handful of times. The J gene is TRBJ1-2, the V gene TRBV19; 9 nucleotides align to TRBD1. J lost 8 bases, V lost 5 bases, and 6 bases had no gene match. The CDR3 sequence is 13 residues long. Germline values: CDR1 LNHDA, CDR2 SQIVND (reference sequence). As DNA, the CDR3 is TGTGCCAGTAGTGCCGGGGACAGGGACGGCTACACCTTC. This translates into CASSAGDRDGYTF.

This chain connects TRBV6-5 to TRBJ1-2, with 7 bases matching TRBD1. V dropped 1 base and J dropped 1; count of bases not matched to a gene: 6. This CDR3 comprises 16 residues. The germline CDR1 and CDR2 sequences are MNHEY and SVGAGI. The chain's CDR3 is CASSYFNRGDNYGYTF. The CDR3, as DNA: TGTGCCAGCAGTTACTTCAACAGGGGTGATAACTATGGCTACACCTTC.

This chain uses TRBV24-1 with TRBJ2-1, with 9 bases fitting TRBD2. The CDR3 extends over 17 amino acids. Per germline, CDR1 KGHDR and CDR2 SFDVKD. Trimming at V came to 1 base and at J to 3 bases, leaving 6 bases not matched to a gene. The CDR3 sequence: CATSDFSSGSDYNEQFF. DNA of the CDR3: TGTGCCACCAGTGATTTCAGTAGCGGGAGTGACTACAATGAGCAGTTCTTC.

The chain couples TRBV7-3 to TRBJ2-7, with 8 bases identical to TRBD2. Germline lookup yields CDR1 SGHTA and CDR2 FQGTGA. V lost 5 bases and J lost 2; bases outside the gene matches: 8. The CDR3 has 15 amino acids. In nucleotides, the CDR3 is TGTGCCAGCAGCCTATCTAGCGGGCAACCCTACGAGCAGTACTTC. Protein product: CASSLSSGQPYEQYF.

The rearrangement joins TRBV28 to TRBJ1-2, with D tentatively TRBD1 (6 bases). Germline CDR1 and CDR2: MDHEN and SYDVKM. This CDR3 is 13 amino acids long. Trimming removed 6 bases from V and 5 bases from J, with 13 bases in between. CDR3 nucleotides: TGTGCCAGCAGAACGACAGGAGGTTATGGCTACACCTTC. This gives the protein CASRTTGGYGYTF.

The chain links TRBV2 to TRBJ1-2; D is undetermined. The CDR3 sequence is 12 residues long. V lost 8 bases to trimming and J lost 1 base, with 8 bases between them. Looked up from germline, CDR1 is SNHLY and CDR2 is FYNNEI. The CDR3 loop is CASDSVNYGYTF. The CDR3 DNA sequence: TGTGCCAGCGACTCGGTTAACTATGGCTACACCTTC.

CDR3 in amino acids: CASSQDRGSNEKLFF. CDR3 bases: TGTGCCAGCAGCCAAGACAGAGGGTCTAATGAAAAACTGTTTTTT. This sequence joins TRBV3-1 (or the pseudogene TRBV3-2) and TRBJ1-4; D remains ambiguous. CDR1 and CDR2 from the germline V gene are LGHDT and YNNKEL (reference sequence). Trimming took 0 bases from V and 3 from J, leaving 8 bases between them. CDR3 length: 15 residues.

The genes are TRBV6-1 and TRBJ2-7; D is possibly TRBD1 (5 bases). This CDR3 has 15 residues. V gave up 1 base and J gave up 4 bases, with 14 bases separating them. The germline V gene has CDR1 MNHNS and CDR2 SASEGT. The CDR3 loop is CASSEVRTSSYEQYF. CDR3 DNA sequence: TGTGCCAGCAGTGAAGTCCGGACATCGAGTTACGAGCAGTACTTC.

The rearrangement joins TRBV5-1 to TRBJ2-5; 8 nucleotides align to TRBD2. The germline V gene encodes CDR1 SGHRS and CDR2 YFSETQ. V lost 7 bases, J lost 2 bases, and 4 bases stayed unmatched. The CDR3 has 13 residues. CDR3 in DNA: TGCGCCAGCCCCGGGGGGGGGCAAGAGACCCAGTACTTC. This codes for CASPGGGQETQYF.

The sample holds one count of this clone. Mismatch with germline at one junction end may stem from a read error. CDR3 sequence (DNA): TGTGCCAGCAGCCGTCCACAGGGCTCCGCTCGTCACTTC. Translated, it gives CASSRPQGSARHF. The J gene is TRBJ1-2, the V gene TRBV5-8, with D possibly matching TRBD1 (6 bases). This CDR3 spans 13 amino acids. Germline V lookup: CDR1 SGHTS, CDR2 YDEGEE.

The V gene is TRBV28, the J gene TRBJ1-2; D ambiguous. The V end lost 7 bases, the J end lost 2 bases, and 5 bases lay between the germline ends. The CDR3 extends over 11 amino acids. Germline V gene sequence: CDR1 MDHEN, CDR2 SYDVKM. CDR3 in amino acids: CASKLNYGYTF. The CDR3 nucleotides read TGTGCCAGCAAACTAAACTATGGCTACACCTTC.

The rearrangement links TRBV28 to TRBJ1-2; D is unclear. Trimming took off 5 bases at V and 4 bases at J, with 8 bases between the two ends. This CDR3 is built from 12 residues. Germline V lookup: CDR1 MDHEN, CDR2 SYDVKM. CDR3 in DNA: TGTGCCAGCAGTCTCCTAGGCTATGGCTACACCTTC. Translating it yields CASSLLGYGYTF.

This clone was detected once. J is TRBJ2-5 and V is TRBV19; 10 positions agree with TRBD1. This CDR3 comprises 16 residues. The V gene end was trimmed by 5 bases and the J gene end by 5 bases; junction bases not matched to a gene: 11. From germline, CDR1 is LNHDA and CDR2 SQIVND (reference sequence). The CDR3 DNA follows: TGTGCCAGTAGTGGTTTTCGGGACAGGGGTAGGGAGACCCAGTACTTC. Translating it yields CASSGFRDRGRETQYF.

This CDR3 reads CASSLAHPDREGGNEQFF. CDR3 nucleotide sequence: TGTGCCAGCAGCTTAGCCCATCCCGACAGGGAAGGCGGCAATGAGCAGTTCTTC. The chain carries TRBV11-2 and TRBJ2-1, with 7 bases aligning to TRBD1. Trimming took 1 base from V and 6 from J; bases not matched to a gene: 15. Looked up from germline, CDR1 is SGHAT and CDR2 is FQNNGV. This CDR3 spans 18 amino acids.

The chain is built from TRBV10-2 and TRBJ2-7; D not resolved. The CDR3 is made up of 14 amino acids. The ends were cut back, 3 bases at V and 3 bases at J, with 12 bases in the middle. Germline V lookup: CDR1 WSHSY, CDR2 SAAADI. CDR3 DNA: TGCGCCAGCAGTGACTCGGGTCAGTTCTACGAGCAGTACTTC. Residues: CASSDSGQFYEQYF.

This clone was recorded once. The rearrangement uses TRBV5-1 and TRBJ1-3; 8 bases match TRBD1. CDR3 size: 17 residues. Germline CDR1 reads SGHRS; CDR2 reads YFSETQ. J gave up 0 bases and V 0 bases, and 5 bases lay outside the gene matches. The CDR3 reads CASSLVGQVYSGNTIYF. The DNA for the CDR3 is TGCGCCAGCAGCTTGGTGGGACAGGTCTACTCTGGAAACACCATATATTTT.

The chain is built from TRBV5-1 and TRBJ2-5; the D gene is possibly TRBD1 (7 bases). Germline V gene data show CDR1 as SGHRS and CDR2 as YFSETQ. The CDR3 length is 13 residues. V was cut by 7 bases and J by 4 bases, with 14 bases left in between. The CDR3 region has the DNA TGCGCCAGCTCAGGGGGGCGGGGAGAGACCCAGTACTTC. Translated, it gives CASSGGRGETQYF.